This T cell receptor (beta chain) appears in the sequencing data of a study of regulatory T cells in long-lasting Graves disease. On the study more broadly: By definition, persistent Graves' disease involved antithyroid drugs for over 5 years alongside positive TSH receptor antibodies. Study-level points and caveats: Only peripheral blood was studied, not thyroid tissue. Persistent disease samples used TRBV28, TRBJ1-2 and TRBJ2-5 preferentially.

The time point is: persistent/refractory GD, antithyroid drugs over 5 years with positive TRAb. Scientists built the TCR library using RNA that was extracted from PBMCs. Clinicians diagnosed Graves' disease using American Thyroid Association guidelines. CDR1 and CDR2 from the germline V gene are SGHVS and FQNEAQ. This CDR3 comprises 12 residues. Trimming shortened V by 5 bases and J by 8 bases, and 9 bases separated the two germline ends. Building the TCR beta libraries relied on iRepertoire HTBI primers, and CDR3 regions underwent Arm-PCR. One entry per CDR3 protein, called by TCRdb with MiXCR from the multiplex PCR reads. Of more than 300,000 distinct CDR3 sequences listed, roughly 25% are singletons. This clonotype showed up many times. Antigen unknown.

V usage is TRBV7-8 and J usage is TRBJ1-4; no clear D. This clonotype originated in a woman between 40 and 50 years old with Graves disease. The sequencing here drew on peripheral blood mononuclear cells (PBMCs), taken when the disease was refractory, from a patient treated with antithyroid drugs. As DNA, the CDR3 is TGTGCCAGCAGCGGGCCGGCAGAAAAACTGTTTTTT. Its protein is CASSGPAEKLFF.